The 30 T cell receptor beta chains below all came from one sample that was sequenced in a study of blood T cell repertoires in COVID-19. Profiled with immunoSEQ multiplex PCR; TCRdb holds only in-frame clones, not every one. Of around 270,000 clones in the sample, about four fifths are singletons; the top ten hold 1.5%. Sequenced sample: peripheral blood. These receptors originate from a woman between 40 and 55 years old who had recovered from COVID-19.

CDR3 nucleotides: TGTGCCAGCAGTTACTCGATGGCTTTCCAGCCCCAGCATTTT. Translating gives CASSYSMAFQPQHF. The rearrangement joins TRBV6-6 to TRBJ1-5, with no clear D. Germline loops: CDR1 MNHNY, CDR2 SVGAGI (reference sequence). V lost 0 bases, J lost 7 bases, and 10 bases lay in between. This CDR3 is 14 amino acids long.

A remark on this clone: One junction end does not reproduce the germline sequence, and a read error may be involved. This chain joins TRBV2 and TRBJ2-5; D gene ambiguous. CDR3 length: 13 amino acids. Germline CDR1 reads SNHLY; CDR2 reads FYNNEI. The CDR3 loop reads CASSEALQATQYF. CDR3 DNA: TGTGCCAGCAGTGAAGCGCTTCAAGCGACCCAGTACTTC.

This chain links TRBV5-5 with TRBJ1-1; D is undetermined. Trimming cost V 5 bases and J 0 bases, with 8 bases left between them. The germline CDR1 and CDR2 sequences are SGHKS and YYEKEE (reference sequence). The CDR3 totals 13 residues. The CDR3 bases are TGTGCCAGCAGGTATGACTTGAACACTGAAGCTTTCTTT. Its translation is CASRYDLNTEAFF.

V and J are TRBV4-1 and TRBJ2-7, with D possibly TRBD1 on 6 matching bases. The germline V and J ends were trimmed by 4 bases and 2 bases, with 21 bases remaining between them. Germline V gene sequence: CDR1 MGHRA, CDR2 YSYEKL. The CDR3 totals 17 residues. In DNA, the CDR3 is TGCGCCAGCAGCCCTCGCGTAAGGGACACCCGGACCTACGAGCAGTACTTC. Translating it yields CASSPRVRDTRTYEQYF.

The CDR3 loop reads CASSSTQGARNQPQHF. The CDR3 DNA reads TGTGCCAGCAGTTCAACACAGGGGGCGCGAAATCAGCCCCAGCATTTT. This sequence joins TRBV7-8 and TRBJ1-5; 9 positions agree with TRBD1. V dropped 6 bases and J dropped 4; count of bases not matched to a gene: 10. Germline lookup yields CDR1 SGHVS and CDR2 FQNEAQ. The CDR3 consists of 16 residues.

This clone was seen once. The rearrangement uses TRBV7-7 and TRBJ2-2, with 7 bases that match TRBD2. CDR3 length equals 16 residues. V lost 5 bases to trimming and J lost 6 bases; unmatched junction nucleotides: 12. Germline loops: CDR1 SSHAT, CDR2 FNYEAQ (reference sequence). Here the CDR3 reads CASSPRLANLAGELFF. The CDR3, as DNA: TGTGCCAGCAGCCCTAGACTAGCTAATCTCGCCGGGGAGCTGTTTTTT.

V gene TRBV28 combines with J gene TRBJ1-3, with TRBD1 as a possible D gene (5 bases). This CDR3 has 14 amino acids. CDR1 is MDHEN and CDR2 is SYDVKM in the germline V gene. The V end was cut by 1 base, the J end by 9 bases, with 13 bases between. CDR3 nucleotides: TGTGCCAGCAGTTTATCCCCCGGGGGGGGCACCATATATTTT. Protein sequence: CASSLSPGGGTIYF.

In this sample, this clone turned up a few times. V and J are TRBV6-5 and TRBJ1-5; D perhaps matches TRBD1 (6 bases). Per the germline V gene, CDR1 is MNHEY and CDR2 is SVGAGI. The CDR3 runs to 15 residues. Trimming removed 6 bases from V and 6 bases from J, with 18 bases in between. The CDR3 DNA reads TGTGCCAGCAGGGTAAGGGGGAGTCCGTCTCAGCCCCAGCATTTT. It specifies CASRVRGSPSQPQHF.

This chain links TRBV19 with TRBJ1-2; a weak D match, TRBD1 (6 bases). CDR1 and CDR2 from the germline V gene are LNHDA and SQIVND (reference sequence). The V end lost 3 bases, the J end lost 2 bases, and 10 bases lay between the germline ends. CDR3 length: 14 amino acids. The CDR3 region has the DNA TGTGCCAGTAGTATCGGACAGAGCAACTATGGCTACACCTTC. Its protein product is CASSIGQSNYGYTF. Combining the CDR3 with reference TRBV19 and TRBJ1-2 gives the whole variable domain DGGITQSPKYLFRKEGQNVTLSCEQNLNHDAMYWYRQDPGQGLRLIYYSQIVNDFQKGDIAEGYSVSREKKESFPLTVTSAQKNPTAFYLCASSIGQSNYGYTFGSGTRLTVV.

The J gene is TRBJ2-7, the V gene TRBV5-1, with 10 bases lining up with TRBD1. The CDR3 loop spans 15 amino acids. V shed 4 bases and J 3 bases; nucleotides not matched to a gene: 7. The germline CDR1 and CDR2 sequences are SGHRS and YFSETQ. CDR3 residues: CASSVRQGAGYEQYF. In DNA form, the CDR3 reads TGCGCCAGCAGCGTCCGACAGGGGGCGGGCTACGAGCAGTACTTC.

The chain carries TRBV5-6 and TRBJ1-2; D possibly corresponds to TRBD1 (5 bases). The ends were cut back, 4 bases at V and 12 bases at J, with 19 bases in the middle. Germline CDR1 and CDR2: SGHDT and YYEEEE. The CDR3 extends over 13 amino acids. CDR3 sequence (DNA): TGTGCCAGCAGCCTTACAGGCCAGCGAGTAGACACCTTC. The encoded protein is CASSLTGQRVDTF. The whole variable domain, remainder taken from reference TRBV5-6 and TRBJ1-2, is DAGVTQSPTHLIKTRGQQVTLRCSPKSGHDTVSWYQQALGQGPQFIFQYYEEEERQRGNFPDRFSGHQFPNYSSELNVNALLLGDSALYLCASSLTGQRVDTFGSGTRLTVV.

The gene calls are TRBV7-8 and TRBJ1-5; the match to TRBD1 covers 7 bases. In germline, CDR1 is SGHVS, CDR2 FQNEAQ. Trimming took 5 bases from V and 3 from J; bases not matched to a gene: 7. This CDR3 contains 15 residues. This CDR3 is CASSILGTVNQPQHF. The CDR3 region has the DNA TGTGCCAGCAGCATACTCGGGACAGTCAATCAGCCCCAGCATTTT.

The chain joins TRBV4-1 to TRBJ2-7; TRBD2 might be the D (6 bases). CDR1 is MGHRA, CDR2 YSYEKL, per germline. The CDR3 spans 15 residues. V shed 4 bases and J shed 6 bases, with 19 bases lying between them. The CDR3 here is CASSLLGTDGGEQYF. CDR3 bases: TGCGCCAGCAGCCTTTTAGGGACCGACGGGGGCGAGCAGTACTTC.

CDR3 protein: CASSLGGGRGSNEQFF. CDR3 nucleotide sequence: TGTGCCAGCAGCTTAGGCGGGGGTAGGGGGAGCAATGAGCAGTTCTTC. The V and J genes are TRBV11-2 and TRBJ2-1; D is possibly TRBD2 (7 bases). CDR1 and CDR2 (germline): SGHAT, FQNNGV. Trimming stripped 1 base from V and 6 bases from J, with 16 bases between. The CDR3 is 16 amino acids.

The chain uses TRBV7-2 and TRBJ1-4, with TRBD1 as a possible D gene (6 bases). V was clipped by 0 bases and J by 6 bases, with 20 bases between them. Germline CDR1 SGHTA, CDR2 FQGNSA. This CDR3 has 18 amino acids. CDR3 DNA: TGTGCCAGCAGCTTAGCTGACAGGCTACTCCTTATAGATGAAAAACTGTTTTTT. Translation gives CASSLADRLLLIDEKLFF. The full variable domain, with the rest looked up from reference TRBV7-2 and TRBJ1-4, is GAGVSQSPSNKVTEKGKDVELRCDPISGHTALYWYRQSLGQGLEFLIYFQGNSAPDKSGLPSDRFSAERTGGSVSTLTIQRTQQEDSAVYLCASSLADRLLLIDEKLFFGSGTQLSVL.

J is TRBJ1-2 and V is TRBV7-8, with 12 bases matching TRBD1. Trimming took 3 bases from V and 5 from J; bases not matched to a gene: 16. CDR1 is SGHVS, CDR2 FQNEAQ, per germline. The CDR3 sequence is 19 residues long. The CDR3 DNA reads as TGTGCCAGCAGCTTTTACATCTCGGGACAGGGGGCGTCGGAGTATGGCTACACCTTC. Protein sequence: CASSFYISGQGASEYGYTF.

The gene calls are TRBV11-2 and TRBJ1-5; D is possibly TRBD1 (5 bases). Germline V gene sequence: CDR1 SGHAT, CDR2 FQNNGV. V lost 4 bases and J lost 8, with 21 bases in between. This CDR3 comprises 16 residues. CDR3 sequence reads: CASSSEVFAGREPQHF. Written as DNA, the CDR3 is TGTGCCAGCAGCTCAGAAGTTTTTGCAGGGAGGGAGCCCCAGCATTTT.

The chain is built from TRBV29-1 and TRBJ2-7, with 8 bases identical to TRBD1. CDR3 length: 15 amino acids. Trimming at V came to 6 bases and at J to 5 bases, leaving 15 bases not matched to a gene. Germline V gene lookup returns CDR1 SQVTM and CDR2 ANQGSEA. The CDR3 sequence: CSVDERGAGGNEQYF. As DNA, the CDR3 is TGCAGCGTAGACGAGAGGGGCGCAGGGGGCAACGAGCAGTACTTC.

The chain recombines TRBV7-9 with TRBJ1-1, with D unclear. This CDR3 has 17 residues. V lost 5 bases and J lost 1, with 20 bases in between. Germline values: CDR1 SEHNR, CDR2 FQNEAQ (reference sequence). The CDR3 protein is CASSGIDAGRGNTEAFF. The CDR3 bases are TGTGCCAGCAGCGGGATCGACGCCGGACGGGGGAACACTGAAGCTTTCTTT.

This chain joins TRBV18 and TRBJ2-7; D unresolved. Trimming stripped 2 bases from V and 6 bases from J, with 11 bases between. Germline V gene sequence: CDR1 KGHSH, CDR2 LQKENI. The CDR3 consists of 13 residues. Written as DNA, the CDR3 is TGTGCCAGCTCACCAGTTACTACGAGCGAGCAGTACTTC. Residues: CASSPVTTSEQYF.

The CDR3 sequence: CASSEKAGVTNYGYTF. The CDR3 nucleotides read TGTGCCAGCAGTGAAAAGGCGGGGGTTACTAACTATGGCTACACCTTC. V is TRBV25-1 and J is TRBJ1-2, with a tentative D call TRBD1 (5 bases). The germline CDR1 and CDR2 sequences are MGHDK and SYGVNS. This CDR3 is built from 16 residues. V shed 2 bases and J shed 0 bases, with 13 bases lying between them.

The J gene is TRBJ1-1, the V gene TRBV20-1; D not certain. This CDR3 has 11 amino acids. The V end was cut by 1 base, the J end by 8 bases, with 8 bases between. Germline V gene sequence: CDR1 DFQATT, CDR2 SNEGSKA (reference sequence). The DNA of the CDR3 is TGCAGTGCTAGAGTGGCGGGAGAAGCTTTCTTT. It yields the protein CSARVAGEAFF.

The rearrangement joins TRBV27 to TRBJ1-6; TRBD1 might be the D (5 bases). CDR1 and CDR2 from the germline V gene are MNHEY and SMNVEV (reference sequence). The CDR3 covers 14 residues. Trimming cost V 8 bases and J 5 bases, with 13 bases left between them. Written as DNA, the CDR3 is TGTGCCAGCTGGCCCGGGGGGAATAATTCACCCCTCCACTTT. Translation: CASWPGGNNSPLHF.

The rearrangement uses TRBV14 and TRBJ2-3; D not resolved. The CDR3 runs 17 residues. Germline assignment: CDR1 SGHDN and CDR2 FVKESK. Trimming left V 1 base short and J 1 base short, with 15 bases between. CDR3 DNA: TGTGCCAGCAGCCAAGCCCGAGGCGGCCCAGGCACAGATACGCAGTATTTT. It yields the protein CASSQARGGPGTDTQYF.

This rearrangement joins TRBV28 to TRBJ1-2; D is perhaps TRBD1 (6 bases). The CDR3 has 16 amino acids. Germline loops: CDR1 MDHEN, CDR2 SYDVKM. V lost 5 bases and J 4 bases, leaving 20 bases between the germline ends. The CDR3, as DNA: TGTGCCAGCAGTCCAGCGGGAGGGTCAGGGGCCTATGGCTACACCTTC. Translating gives CASSPAGGSGAYGYTF.

The J gene is TRBJ1-6, the V gene TRBV6-5; D is unclear. Germline values: CDR1 MNHEY, CDR2 SVGAGI. The CDR3 loop spans 15 amino acids. V was shortened by 8 bases and J by 5 bases, with 16 bases between the two germline ends. The CDR3 DNA is TGTGCCAGCCGCCGGCCGGGGTTGAATAATTCACCCCTCCACTTT. This sequence encodes CASRRPGLNNSPLHF.

The chain employs TRBV9 and TRBJ1-1, with D unclear. CDR1 is SGDLS, CDR2 YYNGEE, per germline. Trimming shortened V by 0 bases and J by 7 bases, and 7 bases separated the two germline ends. The CDR3 has 12 amino acids. CDR3 sequence reads: CASSVDLGEAFF. The CDR3 region has the DNA TGTGCCAGCAGCGTAGACCTAGGTGAAGCTTTCTTT.

The chain has TRBV19 and TRBJ1-1; TRBD1 agrees at 8 bases. Germline V lookup: CDR1 LNHDA, CDR2 SQIVND (reference sequence). The CDR3 length is 14 residues. V was clipped by 4 bases and J by 1 base; unmatched bases: 2. The CDR3 spells CASSNGQGNTEAFF. CDR3 bases: TGTGCCAGTAGTAACGGACAGGGGAACACTGAAGCTTTCTTT.

The chain couples TRBV7-8 to TRBJ1-6; 7 bases are shared with TRBD1. J lost 11 bases, V lost 3 bases, and 4 bases had no gene match. CDR1 SGHVS and CDR2 FQNEAQ come from the germline V gene. The CDR3 extends over 13 amino acids. CDR3 in amino acids: CASSLEGATPLHF. The CDR3 bases are TGTGCCAGCAGCTTGGAGGGGGCAACACCCCTCCACTTT.

J is TRBJ2-1 and V is TRBV19; D is possibly TRBD2 (6 bases). Germline V gene sequence: CDR1 LNHDA, CDR2 SQIVND (reference sequence). The length of the CDR3 is 12 residues. The ends were cut back, 3 bases at V and 10 bases at J, with 10 bases in the middle. CDR3 in DNA: TGTGCCAGTAGTATCCGGGACTCCGAGCAGTTCTTC. Translating it yields CASSIRDSEQFF. Complete variable domain (other parts from reference TRBV19 and TRBJ2-1): DGGITQSPKYLFRKEGQNVTLSCEQNLNHDAMYWYRQDPGQGLRLIYYSQIVNDFQKGDIAEGYSVSREKKESFPLTVTSAQKNPTAFYLCASSIRDSEQFFGPGTRLTVL.